This is a list of T cell receptor beta chains from one sample in a study of T cell responses to AZD1222 COVID-19 vaccine. Some clones are missing from TCRdb's copy, which holds only in-frame ones; the method was immunoSEQ multiplex PCR. The sample consists of approximately 200,000 clones, 91% of them appearing once. Specimen: peripheral blood, collected 28 days after the second AZD1222 dose. All receptors come from an adult who received the AZD1222 COVID-19 vaccine. CDR3s include the opening cysteine and the closing phenylalanine or tryptophan. The order of the fields is J gene, CDR3 length, clone size, D gene, V gene, CDR3 DNA, CDR3 protein. A D gene is named only where the DNA matches it firmly. Not every row has a clone size; where given, it reads once, few, many or a size class.

TRBJ2-3	15	NA	NA	TRBV7-2	TGTGCCAGCAGCTTAGCGGGGGAAAGCACAGATACGCAGTATTTT	CASSLAGESTDTQYF
TRBJ1-5	17	NA	NA	TRBV2	TGTGCCAGCAGTCCCCTCGCAGTTCTCAATAGCAATCAGCCCCAGCATTTT	CASSPLAVLNSNQPQHF
TRBJ2-1	17	NA	TRBD2	TRBV5-1	TGCGCCAGCAGCCCGGGCTTGGCTAGCGGGAACTACAATGAGCAGTTCTTC	CASSPGLASGNYNEQFF
TRBJ2-1	20	NA	TRBD1	TRBV4-1	TGCGCCAGCAGCCTCCCCATGGGGGGACAGGGGACGAGCTCCTACAATGAGCAGTTCTTC	CASSLPMGGQGTSSYNEQFF
TRBJ2-1	15	NA	NA	TRBV10-3	TGTGCCATCAGTGAGCCGCAGGGGCGATACAATGAGCAGTTCTTC	CAISEPQGRYNEQFF
TRBJ1-6	14	NA	TRBD1	TRBV11-2	TGTGCCAGCAGCAGGGACAGGGTTTATTCACCCCTCCACTTT	CASSRDRVYSPLHF
TRBJ1-4	14	once	TRBD1	TRBV11-2	TGTGCCAGCAGACAAGACAGGGTGAGGGCAAAACTGTTTTTT	CASRQDRVRAKLFF
TRBJ1-5	15	NA	NA	TRBV2	TGTGCCAGCAGACAACAGGTTTCGGGCAATCAGCCCCAGCATTTT	CASRQQVSGNQPQHF
TRBJ2-3	15	NA	TRBD1	TRBV5-1	TGCGCCAGCAGCTTGGGACAGGGGGCTTCAGATACGCAGTATTTT	CASSLGQGASDTQYF
TRBJ2-7	16	NA	TRBD1	TRBV28	TGTGCCAGCACGACCGCGGAGGGACAGGGGTACTACGAGCAGTACTTC	CASTTAEGQGYYEQYF
TRBJ2-7	15	NA	TRBD1	TRBV10-3	TGTGCCATCAGTAGTTGGTCAGGGACAGGACACGAGCAGTACTTC	CAISSWSGTGHEQYF
TRBJ2-2	14	NA	TRBD1	TRBV29-1	TGCAGCGTTGAGGGGACAGGTAACACCGGGGAGCTGTTTTTT	CSVEGTGNTGELFF
TRBJ2-1	12	NA	NA	TRBV20-1	TGCAGTGCTAGTGGGCTAAACAATGAGCAGTTCTTC	CSASGLNNEQFF
TRBJ1-2	14	NA	TRBD1	TRBV7-8	TGTGCCAGCAGCGGACGGACAGGGGTGCGAGGCTACACCTTC	CASSGRTGVRGYTF
TRBJ1-6	15	NA	TRBD1	TRBV5-1	TGCGCCAGCAGCGCCGGACAGGGAGGGAATTCACCCCTCCACTTT	CASSAGQGGNSPLHF
TRBJ1-5	17	NA	NA	TRBV5-1	TGCGCCAGCAGCCTGCCAGGGACGGAAGATAGCAATCAGCCCCAGCATTTT	CASSLPGTEDSNQPQHF
TRBJ1-2	15	NA	TRBD1	TRBV19	TGTGCCAGTAGTATAGCTGGACAGGGGCATTATGGCTACACCTTC	CASSIAGQGHYGYTF
TRBJ1-3	15	NA	TRBD1	TRBV9	TGTGCCAGCAGCTTGGACAGGGCCTCTGGAAACACCATATATTTT	CASSLDRASGNTIYF
TRBJ2-7	16	once	NA	TRBV27	TGTGCCAGCAGTTTATCGAGATCCGGGGGTTCCTACGAGCAGTACTTC	CASSLSRSGGSYEQYF
TRBJ2-1	16	NA	NA	TRBV4-1	TGCGCCAGCAGCTTTGATAGCGGAGAGGGGTACAATGAGCAGTTCTTC	CASSFDSGEGYNEQFF
TRBJ1-2	15	NA	TRBD1	TRBV28	TGTGCCAGCAGTTTACGGGACAGGGTTGGCTATGGCTACACCTTC	CASSLRDRVGYGYTF
TRBJ1-1	15	NA	NA	TRBV7-3	TGTGCCAGCAGCCCCAAGGGGGGGTGGAACACTGAAGCTTTCTTT	CASSPKGGWNTEAFF
TRBJ1-6	17	NA	TRBD1	TRBV28	TGTGCCAGCAGTTTGTTAGGACAGGGAATTCTAGATTCACCCCTCCACTTT	CASSLLGQGILDSPLHF
TRBJ1-6	13	once	NA	TRBV27	TGTGCCAGCAAGGGACCGAATGCCCTGCCCCTCCACTTT	CASKGPNALPLHF
TRBJ2-3	14	once	NA	TRBV9	TGTGCCAGCAGCGCGCACAGGGGCACAGATACGCAGTATTTT	CASSAHRGTDTQYF
TRBJ1-4	11	NA	NA	TRBV29-1	TGCAGCGTATCTCGTTCTGCGGGATTTTGGTTT	CSVSRSAGFWF
TRBJ2-1	17	NA	TRBD2	TRBV7-8	TGTGCCAGCAGCTTAACCCCGACTAGCGGGTCATTTAATGGGGAGTTCTTC	CASSLTPTSGSFNGEFF
TRBJ2-7	12	NA	NA	TRBV5-4	TGTGCCAGCAGCTTGGACAATTACGAGCAGTACTTC	CASSLDNYEQYF
TRBJ1-2	16	NA	TRBD1	TRBV10-3	TGTGCCATCAGTCAGACAGGGGTTGGAGCTAACTATGGCTACACCTTC	CAISQTGVGANYGYTF
TRBJ2-7	15	few	TRBD1	TRBV2	TGTGCCACCCGGGACAGGGGCTTTCTGAATTACGAGCAGTACTTC	CATRDRGFLNYEQYF
TRBJ1-4	13	NA	NA	TRBV30	TGTGCCTGGACAAACAGGAATAATGAAAAACTGTTTTTT	CAWTNRNNEKLFF
TRBJ2-5	15	NA	TRBD2	TRBV9	TGTGCCAGCAGCGTAGGACTAGCGGGAGTAGAGACCCAGTACTTC	CASSVGLAGVETQYF
TRBJ2-7	13	NA	NA	TRBV10-3	TGTGCCATCAGTGGACCGACCGGGTCTCTGCAGTACTTC	CAISGPTGSLQYF
TRBJ1-1	13	NA	NA	TRBV10-3	TGTGCCATATTAAAACAGGGGAACACTGAAGCTTTCTTT	CAILKQGNTEAFF
TRBJ2-5	15	NA	NA	TRBV24-1	TGTGCCACCAGTGATTTTATTAGGAGTAAAGAGACCCAGTACTTC	CATSDFIRSKETQYF
TRBJ1-1	14	few	TRBD1	TRBV25-1	TGTGCCAGCAGGGGGACAGGGTCGGGCACTGAAGCTTTCTTT	CASRGTGSGTEAFF
TRBJ1-2	17	NA	NA	TRBV28	TGTGCCAGCAGTTTACCGTGGAATATCCCGGAGAACTATGGCTACACCTTC	CASSLPWNIPENYGYTF
TRBJ1-3	12	NA	NA	TRBV12-3/TRBV12-4	TGTGCCAGCAAGTCAAGCGGAAACACCATATATTTT	CASKSSGNTIYF
TRBJ1-1	13	NA	NA	TRBV7-3	TGTGCCTCCGCCGTGGGGGAGAACACTGAAGCTTTCTTT	CASAVGENTEAFF
TRBJ1-2	18	NA	NA	TRBV28	TGTGCCAGCAGTTTGTCGGGCACGGGACGGAACCCTATCTATGGCTACACCTTC	CASSLSGTGRNPIYGYTF
TRBJ2-2	16	NA	TRBD2	TRBV4-1	TGCGCCAGCAGCCATATCACTAGCGTGAACACCGGGGAGCTGTTTTTT	CASSHITSVNTGELFF
TRBJ1-2	14	NA	NA	TRBV28	TGTGCCAGCAGACCAGGGACAAAGGGGTATGGCTACACCTTC	CASRPGTKGYGYTF
TRBJ2-1	15	NA	NA	TRBV7-7	TGTGCTAGCAGCTTAGGTCCGGGATCCTACAATGAGCAGTTCTTC	CASSLGPGSYNEQFF
TRBJ1-5	13	NA	NA	TRBV14	TGTGCCAGCAGCCCAGGCGGGATTCAGCCCCAGCATTTT	CASSPGGIQPQHF
TRBJ2-7	15	NA	NA	TRBV28	TGTGCCAGCAGTTTCGGCCAGGGGAGTTGGTACGAGCAGTACTTC	CASSFGQGSWYEQYF
TRBJ2-7	15	once	NA	TRBV12-2	TGTGCAAGTCGCTTACCGATGACGGAATCCTACGAGCAGTACTTC	CASRLPMTESYEQYF
TRBJ1-5	14	NA	NA	TRBV1	TGCACCAGCAGCCAGCGGGGCAGGTGGGAGCCCCAGCATTTT	CTSSQRGRWEPQHF
TRBJ2-3	12	NA	NA	TRBV7-7	TGTGCTAGCAGCTTCGGGCCAAGTTATAAATATTTT	CASSFGPSYKYF
TRBJ1-1	16	NA	NA	TRBV7-9	TGTGCCAGCAGCGCCGGACAGTTAGCTATGAACACTGAAGCTTTCTTT	CASSAGQLAMNTEAFF
TRBJ1-5	14	NA	TRBD1	TRBV24-1	TGTGCCACCAGGAATACAGGGGAGTCTCAGCCCCAGCATTTT	CATRNTGESQPQHF
TRBJ1-1	13	NA	NA	TRBV14	TGTGCCAGCAGCCAAGTGTGGGCGAGTGAAGCTTTCTTT	CASSQVWASEAFF
TRBJ2-1	15	NA	TRBD2	TRBV7-9	TGTGCCAGCGCCAATAGCGGGAGCTCCTACAATGAGCAGTTCTTC	CASANSGSSYNEQFF
TRBJ1-1	13	NA	NA	TRBV21-1	TGTGCCAGCAGCGACTTGGGAGGAGATGAAGCTTTCTTT	CASSDLGGDEAFF
TRBJ2-7	14	NA	NA	TRBV19	TGTGCCAGTAGTATTCAGGCAGGCTCCTACGAGCAGTACTTC	CASSIQAGSYEQYF
TRBJ2-7	16	NA	TRBD2	TRBV7-7	TGTGCTAGCAGCTTAACCTTAGCGGGAGGGACCTACGAGCAGTACTTC	CASSLTLAGGTYEQYF
TRBJ2-3	14	NA	NA	TRBV7-3	TGTGCCAGCAGCCCCAGCCGTAGCACAGATACGCAGTATTTT	CASSPSRSTDTQYF
TRBJ2-5	15	NA	NA	TRBV11-3	TGTGCCAGCAGCGCCGGGACTCCGTTCCGAGAGACCCAGTACTTC	CASSAGTPFRETQYF
TRBJ2-4	15	NA	NA	TRBV28	TGTGCCAGCAGTTTAACGCCAGAGAGCAAAAACATTCAGTACTTC	CASSLTPESKNIQYF
TRBJ2-1	15	once	NA	TRBV7-9	TGTGCCAGCAGCAAAGGGGACACGGGTCACAATGAGCAGTTCTTC	CASSKGDTGHNEQFF